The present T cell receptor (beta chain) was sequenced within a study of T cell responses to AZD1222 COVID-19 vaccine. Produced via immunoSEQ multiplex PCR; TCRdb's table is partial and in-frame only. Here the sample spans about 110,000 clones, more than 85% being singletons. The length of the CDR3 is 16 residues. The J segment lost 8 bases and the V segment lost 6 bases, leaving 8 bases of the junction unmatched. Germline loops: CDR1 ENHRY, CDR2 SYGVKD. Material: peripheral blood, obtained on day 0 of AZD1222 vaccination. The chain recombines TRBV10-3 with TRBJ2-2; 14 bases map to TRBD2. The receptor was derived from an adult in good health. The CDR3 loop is CAISYRGLAGAGELFF. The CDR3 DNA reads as TGTGCCATCAGCTACAGGGGACTAGCGGGAGCTGGGGAGCTGTTTTTT.